A single sample gave rise to the 25 T cell receptor beta chains below, sequenced in a study of shared clonotypes between healthy human individuals. Generated by immunoSEQ multiplex PCR, the TCRdb table keeps only in-frame clones and is missing some. This table has roughly 2 million clones, under 97% appearing once. Sequencing used naive CD4+ T cells sorted from blood. Regarding subset: CD45RA+ positively selected. The receptors come from a man aged 18 to 29 in good health.

The J gene is TRBJ1-2, the V gene TRBV7-2; D is uncertain. Germline assignment: CDR1 SGHTA and CDR2 FQGNSA. This CDR3 is 12 amino acids long. V was trimmed by 2 bases and J by 7 bases, leaving 8 bases between them. CDR3 in amino acids: CASSLRWGGYTF. Here the CDR3 DNA reads TGTGCCAGCAGCTTAAGATGGGGTGGCTACACCTTC.

The gene calls are TRBV18 and TRBJ2-5; 8 nucleotides align to TRBD2. V was clipped by 1 base and J by 5 bases; unmatched bases: 9. CDR1 KGHSH and CDR2 LQKENI come from the germline V gene. The CDR3 spans 16 residues. CDR3 DNA: TGTGCCAGCTCACCACAGCGGGGGCTCCCAGGGGAGACCCAGTACTTC. This translates into CASSPQRGLPGETQYF.

About this clone: The same CDR3 arises from other DNA sequences in this sample as well. The chain links TRBV27 to TRBJ2-7, with a weak D call TRBD1 (5 bases). The CDR3 covers 15 residues. Germline V lookup: CDR1 MNHEY, CDR2 SMNVEV (reference sequence). Trimming stripped 0 bases from V and 0 bases from J, with 9 bases between. The CDR3 coding sequence is TGTGCCAGCAGTTTATCGCCCACAGGCTCCTACGAGCAGTACTTC. It encodes CASSLSPTGSYEQYF.

J is TRBJ1-4 and V is TRBV4-1; D is uncertain. The V gene lost 1 base and the J gene lost 4 bases, with 7 bases spanning the gap. This CDR3 region has 14 residues. The germline CDR1 and CDR2 sequences are MGHRA and YSYEKL. CDR3 in amino acids: CASSQGHFNEKLFF. CDR3 bases: TGCGCCAGCAGCCAAGGACACTTTAATGAAAAACTGTTTTTT.

This clone was observed a single time. The J gene is TRBJ2-2, the V gene TRBV18, with TRBD1 as a possible D gene (6 bases). The CDR3 spans 15 residues. Germline V CDR1 and CDR2: KGHSH, LQKENI. Trimming cost V 6 bases and J 3 bases, with 14 bases left between them. In DNA, the CDR3 is TGTGCCAGCTCCCGAGGGGGTTCGTACACCGGGGAGCTGTTTTTT. Translation gives CASSRGGSYTGELFF.

The rearrangement uses TRBV7-2 and TRBJ1-5; 8 bases align to TRBD1. CDR3 size: 17 residues. Germline CDR1 and CDR2: SGHTA and FQGNSA. V lost 4 bases to trimming and J lost 6 bases; unmatched junction nucleotides: 14. The CDR3 region is CASSSPTGGRTGQPQHF. CDR3 bases: TGTGCCAGCAGCTCTCCTACAGGGGGACGGACGGGTCAGCCCCAGCATTTT.

V gene TRBV30 combines with J gene TRBJ2-3; perhaps D is TRBD1 or TRBD2 (6 bases each). From germline, CDR1 is GTSNPN and CDR2 SVGIG (reference sequence). V was trimmed by 4 bases and J by 3 bases, leaving 23 bases between them. This CDR3 has 17 residues. In DNA, the CDR3 is TGTGCCTGGACGCGGGGTTTGGCAGGGGCAGGGACAGATACGCAGTATTTT. Its translation: CAWTRGLAGAGTDTQYF.

This chain joins TRBV5-8 and TRBJ1-3; 8 nucleotides match TRBD1. The length of the CDR3 is 15 residues. Germline V gives CDR1 SGHTS, CDR2 YDEGEE. The J segment lost 2 bases and the V segment lost 1 base, leaving 2 bases of the junction unmatched. Here the CDR3 DNA reads TGTGCCAGCAGCTTGCAGGGGGCTCCTGGAAACACCATATATTTT. Its protein product is CASSLQGAPGNTIYF.

This chain joins TRBV5-4 and TRBJ2-2; 7 nucleotides match TRBD2. V was clipped by 3 bases and J by 6 bases; unmatched bases: 17. The CDR3 length is 18 residues. Per the germline V gene, CDR1 is SGHNT and CDR2 is YYREEE (reference sequence). The chain's CDR3 is CASSSGTKGTLGPGELFF. The CDR3 coding sequence is TGTGCCAGCAGCTCCGGGACTAAGGGTACTTTGGGCCCCGGGGAGCTGTTTTTT.

V usage is TRBV28 and J usage is TRBJ2-7; 9 bases match TRBD1. J was trimmed by 3 bases and V by 7 bases; bases with no gene match: 7. Germline CDR1 MDHEN, CDR2 SYDVKM. This CDR3 region has 14 residues. CDR3 DNA sequence: TGTGCCAGCACCTACCGGGACAGGGACTACGAGCAGTACTTC. This sequence encodes CASTYRDRDYEQYF.

The chain joins TRBV9 to TRBJ2-3, with D maybe TRBD2 (5 bases). Germline V gene sequence: CDR1 SGDLS, CDR2 YYNGEE. V was clipped by 0 bases and J by 0 bases, with 8 bases between them. CDR3 size: 15 residues. The CDR3 is CASSVAGYSTDTQYF. The CDR3 DNA sequence: TGTGCCAGCAGCGTAGCGGGGTATAGCACAGATACGCAGTATTTT.

V is TRBV18 and J is TRBJ1-3; D is ambiguous. CDR3 length: 15 residues. The V and J ends lost 2 bases and 0 bases respectively, with 8 bases between them. Germline V gene lookup returns CDR1 KGHSH and CDR2 LQKENI. The CDR3 protein is CASSPYGGSGNTIYF. The DNA of the CDR3 is TGTGCCAGCTCACCATACGGAGGCTCTGGAAACACCATATATTTT.

The chain joins TRBV4-1 to TRBJ1-2, with 8 positions matching TRBD1. V lost 0 bases to trimming and J lost 13 bases; unmatched junction nucleotides: 10. The CDR3 contains 14 residues. From germline, CDR1 is MGHRA and CDR2 YSYEKL. This chain's CDR3 is CASSQETGQGAGTF. CDR3 sequence (DNA): TGCGCCAGCAGCCAAGAAACAGGGCAGGGGGCAGGCACCTTC.

This rearrangement joins TRBV7-9 to TRBJ1-1; D is uncertain. Trimming took 5 bases from V and 4 from J, leaving 14 bases between them. Germline V gene lookup returns CDR1 SEHNR and CDR2 FQNEAQ (reference sequence). The CDR3 has 14 residues. This CDR3 reads CASSRAEGGTEAFF. CDR3 in DNA: TGTGCCAGCAGCAGGGCGGAGGGTGGCACTGAAGCTTTCTTT.

V is TRBV9 and J is TRBJ2-7; D assignment may be TRBD1 or TRBD2 (5 bases each). This CDR3 contains 15 residues. Germline assignment: CDR1 SGDLS and CDR2 YYNGEE. With 4 bases removed from V and 0 bases from J, the gap between germline ends came to 14 bases. CDR3 protein: CASSPGRTNSYEQYF. In DNA form, the CDR3 reads TGTGCCAGCAGCCCGGGACGGACCAACTCCTACGAGCAGTACTTC. Full variable domain (outside the CDR3, taken from reference TRBV9 and TRBJ2-7): DSGVTQTPKHLITATGQRVTLRCSPRSGDLSVYWYQQSLDQGLQFLIQYYNGEERAKGNILERFSAQQFPDLHSELNLSSLELGDSALYFCASSPGRTNSYEQYFGPGTRLTVT.

The chain has TRBV20-1 and TRBJ2-7; no definite D call. V was clipped by 3 bases and J by 6 bases, with 9 bases between them. The CDR3 loop spans 11 amino acids. Germline assignment: CDR1 DFQATT and CDR2 SNEGSKA (reference sequence). CDR3 in amino acids: CSASWLLEQYF. The CDR3 nucleotides read TGCAGTGCTAGCTGGCTTCTCGAGCAGTACTTC.

J is TRBJ2-6 and V is TRBV6-1; a weak D match, TRBD1 (6 bases). Germline assignment: CDR1 MNHNS and CDR2 SASEGT. The CDR3 is made up of 15 amino acids. Trimming removed 7 bases at V and 0 bases at J, with 10 bases between. The CDR3 sequence: CASTGHISGANVLTF. In nucleotides, the CDR3 is TGTGCCAGCACGGGACACATCTCTGGGGCCAACGTCCTGACTTTC.

In regard to this clone: The same CDR3 arises from other DNA sequences in this sample as well. The chain uses TRBV5-4 and TRBJ1-4; D possibly corresponds to TRBD1 (5 bases). Germline CDR1 and CDR2: SGHNT and YYREEE (reference sequence). Trimming shortened V by 0 bases and J by 4 bases, and 7 bases separated the two germline ends. This CDR3 spans 14 amino acids. The CDR3 DNA sequence: TGTGCCAGCAGCTTGGGACAGAGTAATGAAAAACTGTTTTTT. Its protein product is CASSLGQSNEKLFF.

The chain joins TRBV6-5 to TRBJ1-4, with D hard to call. The V end lost 4 bases, the J end lost 10 bases, and 19 bases lay between the germline ends. Germline CDR1 reads MNHEY; CDR2 reads SVGAGI. CDR3 length equals 15 residues. Here the CDR3 reads CASSSRPGSAGKLFF. For the CDR3, the DNA is TGTGCCAGCAGTTCCCGACCGGGATCCGCGGGAAAACTGTTTTTT.

The chain uses TRBV6-1 and TRBJ2-5; 9 nucleotides match TRBD1. Trimming at V came to 5 bases and at J to 7 bases, leaving 5 bases not matched to a gene. The germline V gene encodes CDR1 MNHNS and CDR2 SASEGT. The CDR3 has 13 amino acids. CDR3 in amino acids: CASSSDRGGTQYF. As DNA, the CDR3 is TGTGCCAGCAGTTCTGACAGGGGGGGGACCCAGTACTTC.

This clone was picked up one time. V usage is TRBV19 and J usage is TRBJ1-1, with 9 bases aligning to TRBD1. The trim removed 6 bases at V and 4 bases at J, leaving 6 bases unmatched. Germline loops: CDR1 LNHDA, CDR2 SQIVND (reference sequence). The CDR3 is 14 residues long. The CDR3 loop is CASSSGQGVTEAFF. For the CDR3, the DNA is TGTGCCAGTAGCTCGGGACAGGGTGTCACTGAAGCTTTCTTT. The full variable domain, rest sourced from reference TRBV19 and TRBJ1-1, is DGGITQSPKYLFRKEGQNVTLSCEQNLNHDAMYWYRQDPGQGLRLIYYSQIVNDFQKGDIAEGYSVSREKKESFPLTVTSAQKNPTAFYLCASSSGQGVTEAFFGQGTRLTVV.

The chain recombines TRBV28 with TRBJ2-1; no firm D call. V was cut by 3 bases and J by 5 bases, with 5 bases left in between. CDR3 length equals 12 residues. Germline V gene sequence: CDR1 MDHEN, CDR2 SYDVKM. The CDR3 sequence: CASSFANNEQFF. DNA of the CDR3: TGTGCCAGCAGTTTTGCGAACAATGAGCAGTTCTTC.

The chain couples TRBV2 to TRBJ2-5; the match to TRBD2 covers 10 bases. V lost 6 bases to trimming and J lost 0 bases; unmatched junction nucleotides: 4. CDR1 and CDR2 (germline): SNHLY, FYNNEI. The CDR3 sequence is 15 residues long. As DNA, the CDR3 is TGTGCCAGCAGAGGCGGACTAGCGGACCAAGAGACCCAGTACTTC. Encoded protein: CASRGGLADQETQYF.

V usage is TRBV9 and J usage is TRBJ2-7; 11 bases are a match to TRBD2. Losses at the gene ends were 4 bases for V and 2 bases for J; bases not matched to a gene: 8. The length of the CDR3 is 16 residues. CDR1 and CDR2 from the germline V gene are SGDLS and YYNGEE. CDR3 sequence (DNA): TGTGCCAGCAGCCCTAAGGGACTAGCGGTCCCCTACGAGCAGTACTTC. Translating gives CASSPKGLAVPYEQYF.

This sequence joins TRBV11-2 and TRBJ2-5; 8 nucleotides align to TRBD1. The V gene's germline CDR1 is SGHAT and CDR2 FQNNGV. The V gene end was trimmed by 5 bases and the J gene end by 5 bases; junction bases not matched to a gene: 10. This CDR3 comprises 15 residues. The CDR3 coding sequence is TGTGCCAGCAGCCCTTTTTGGACAGGGATGGAGACCCAGTACTTC. Translating it yields CASSPFWTGMETQYF.